The entry below gives a single TCR beta chain sequence along with its context. The antigen is not known. Blood specimens came from baseline, cycle 4 day 1, and cycle 7 day 1. This sample is drawn from a study of OX40 agonist ivuxolimab in advanced cancers. On the study more broadly: Of the patients, three showed partial responses, one with hepatocellular carcinoma and two with cutaneous melanoma. Whole-study results and caveats: Undetermined was the antigen specificity of the expanded peripheral T cells.

Trimming removed 10 bases from V and 3 bases from J, with 19 bases in between. Germline V gives CDR1 LNHDA, CDR2 SQIVND (reference sequence). The CDR3 totals 14 residues. Sequenced by immunoSEQ multiplex PCR; TCRdb stores in-frame clones only, minus some. This sample yields under 40,000 clones, of which about three quarters are seen a single time; approximately 9.8% belongs to the top ten. The receptor comes from an adult with an advanced solid tumor such as melanoma, head and neck, liver or kidney cancer. The input for sequencing was CD4+ or CD8+ T cells sorted from blood, taken in a trial of the OX40 agonist ivuxolimab. V is TRBV19 and J is TRBJ2-7, with a possible D match to TRBD1 (7 bases). The CDR3 region has the DNA TGTGCCACCCAACGGACAGGCGGGATCTACGAGCAGTACTTC. Its translation is CATQRTGGIYEQYF.